This is a list of T cell receptor beta chains from one sample in a study of blood T cell repertoires in COVID-19. Sequencing used immunoSEQ multiplex PCR; TCRdb keeps in-frame clones, though not all of them. The sample includes around 30,000 clones, 89% seen only once; the top ten take about 0.55%. The sample was peripheral blood. The source is a woman between 40 and 55 years old with active or convalescent COVID-19. Each CDR3 is given with its conserved first and last residue. The D gene is left open where the match is weak.

>-|TRBJ1-2|TRBV28
CASRSANYGYTF
>TRBD2|TRBJ2-2|TRBV5-1
CASSPGGRGGAVGELFF
>TRBD2|TRBJ2-1|TRBV27
CASSTSAYNEQFF
>-|TRBJ1-2|TRBV12-3/TRBV12-4
CASSLRGSAAF
>TRBD2|TRBJ2-5|TRBV5-1
CASSLTSAQETQYF
>TRBD1|TRBJ2-7|TRBV30
CAWRGWGTGGLYEQYF
>-|TRBJ1-5|TRBV6-6
CASRDSRDQPQHF
>TRBD1|TRBJ2-7|TRBV29-1
CSVEGGQSPSYEQYF
>-|TRBJ1-2|TRBV28
CASSFGGGSYGYTF
>-|TRBJ2-1|TRBV2
CASSEAALGRAYNEQFF
>-|TRBJ1-4|TRBV6-2/TRBV6-3
CASSRTGATNEKLFF
>-|TRBJ1-1|TRBV5-1
CASSLDGYDNTEAFF
>TRBD2|TRBJ2-5|TRBV6-2/TRBV6-3
CASSRRTSGGPGETQYF
>TRBD1|TRBJ1-6|TRBV19
CASSKRRPQGAGNSPLHF
>-|TRBJ2-1|TRBV18
CASSPGAGSSYNEQFF